This T cell receptor (beta chain) was sequenced during a study of T cells in Graves' hyperthyroidism and ophthalmopathy. Regarding the study as a whole: Ophthalmopathy and stable hyperthyroidism were separated by a 13 V-J model.

V gave up 1 base and J gave up 4 bases, with 8 bases separating them. This CDR3 contains 13 residues. CDR1 is SEHNR, CDR2 FQNEAQ, per germline (reference sequence). This clonotype was recorded at least ten times. Its cognate antigen is unknown. RNA transcripts were the template for amplifying TCR beta CDR3 regions. With the HTBI primer set, the TCR CDR3 went through a first round of RT-PCR. One entry per CDR3 protein results from TCRdb running MiXCR on the multiplex PCR reads. This table holds about 250,000 distinct CDR3 sequences, about 24% found once. Duration under 3 months, a NOSPECS grade of at least 4, and a Clinical Activity Score of at least 3 characterized the ophthalmopathy patients. The PBMCs studied were ones that came from around 10 ml fresh peripheral blood.

The sequenced material came from blood. The origin of this receptor is a woman between 40 and 50 years old with Graves' ophthalmopathy. The chain employs TRBV7-9 and TRBJ2-7; D not certain. The CDR3, as DNA: TGTGCCAGCAGCTTAGGACACCAATACGAGCAGTACTTC. Protein: CASSLGHQYEQYF.